The 19 T cell receptor beta chains below were found in one sample sequenced in a study of Ad26.COV2.S vaccination and SARS-CoV-2 variants (TCRdb year 2021). The intended sense of this specimen's treatment or condition label: around 19 received Ad26.COV2.S at low or high dose, single or two shots; about 5 received placebo; per-sample allocation not given. Repertoires of vaccine and placebo recipients were sequenced from samples taken on day 63 after the first injection. Library method: the immunoSEQ multiplex PCR assay. Drawn from immuneACCESS, this table holds only the in-frame rearrangements with V and J called that TCRdb kept. Clones are partly lost; checked studies trace under half to an unresolved V gene and leave the rest unexplained. Recorded for this sample are about 410,000 clones; around 93% of them occurred a single time. The ten largest clonotypes hold over 1.5% of the sample. The material sequenced was peripheral blood, taken in a trial of Ad26.COV2.S vaccine versus placebo. The receptor set was obtained from a person between 18 and 65 years old who received the Ad26.COV2.S COVID-19 vaccine or a placebo.

Here the CDR3 reads CASSPGVHEQFF. Written as DNA, the CDR3 is TGTGCCAGCAGCCCGGGGGTCCATGAGCAGTTCTTC. The chain couples TRBV7-9 to TRBJ2-1, with D possibly being TRBD2 (6 bases). Trimming left V 5 bases short and J 8 bases short, with 10 bases between. Germline values: CDR1 SEHNR, CDR2 FQNEAQ (reference sequence). The CDR3 consists of 12 residues.

The chain recombines TRBV9 with TRBJ1-6; perhaps TRBD1 as D (5 bases). The CDR3 sequence is 17 residues long. Per the germline V gene, CDR1 is SGDLS and CDR2 is YYNGEE. Trimming removed 0 bases at V and 0 bases at J, with 10 bases between. The CDR3 bases are TGTGCCAGCAGCGTAGTCGGGACGGCCTCCTATAATTCACCCCTCCACTTT. Translated, it gives CASSVVGTASYNSPLHF.

This chain joins TRBV12-3 or TRBV12-4 and TRBJ1-1; D is unresolved. V was clipped by 6 bases and J by 1 base, with 9 bases between them. CDR3 length equals 13 residues. The CDR3 is CASRSQSNTEAFF. For the CDR3, the DNA is TGTGCCAGCAGGTCACAGTCGAACACTGAAGCTTTCTTT.

The gene calls are TRBV5-1 and TRBJ2-3; perhaps TRBD2 as D (5 bases). V lost 1 base to trimming and J lost 0 bases, with 9 bases between them. The length of the CDR3 is 15 residues. Germline CDR1 SGHRS, CDR2 YFSETQ. DNA for the CDR3: TGCGCCAGCAGCTTGCCGACGGGAAGCACAGATACGCAGTATTTT. Translation: CASSLPTGSTDTQYF.

This chain links TRBV5-1 with TRBJ2-2; 9 positions match TRBD1. The ends lost 2 bases at V and 8 bases at J; junction bases unmatched: 7. Per the germline V gene, CDR1 is SGHRS and CDR2 is YFSETQ. The CDR3 runs 15 residues. The CDR3 region has the DNA TGCGCCAGCAGCTTTACACAGGGGGCCGTGGGGGAGCTGTTTTTT. As protein: CASSFTQGAVGELFF.

V is TRBV10-3 and J is TRBJ1-1; unclear D gene. Germline V gene data show CDR1 as ENHRY and CDR2 as SYGVKD. There are 17 residues in the CDR3. V was trimmed by 7 bases and J by 1 base, leaving 22 bases between them. The chain's CDR3 is CAINDPRRSRGNTEAFF. The CDR3 DNA sequence: TGTGCCATCAATGACCCCCGACGGAGCCGGGGGAACACTGAAGCTTTCTTT.

The chain recombines TRBV4-3 with TRBJ2-2, with 8 bases aligning to TRBD1. CDR3 size: 19 residues. Germline lookup yields CDR1 LGHNA and CDR2 YSLEER. V lost 3 bases, J lost 6 bases, and 18 bases stayed unmatched. Here the CDR3 DNA reads TGCGCCAGCAGCCAGTATTTTAGGGGTGGCAGGGGGCAGGCCGGGGAGCTGTTTTTT. Translating it yields CASSQYFRGGRGQAGELFF.

The genes are TRBV11-2 and TRBJ2-7, with D perhaps matching TRBD1 (5 bases). The CDR3 spans 14 residues. V was cut by 5 bases and J by 2 bases, with 13 bases left in between. CDR1 and CDR2 (germline): SGHAT, FQNNGV. The CDR3 reads CASSRSPGTYEQYF. DNA of the CDR3: TGTGCCAGCAGCCGCAGCCCAGGGACCTACGAGCAGTACTTC.

This chain uses TRBV6-2 or TRBV6-3 with TRBJ1-1; 7 bases line up with TRBD1. The V and J ends lost 3 bases and 7 bases, in that order; junction bases with no gene match: 11. This CDR3 region has 15 residues. Germline V gene lookup returns CDR1 MNHEY and CDR2 SVGEGT. This CDR3 reads CASSYVGMGQSEAFF. CDR3 sequence (DNA): TGTGCCAGCAGTTATGTCGGGATGGGACAGAGTGAAGCTTTCTTT.

The rearrangement joins TRBV6-5 to TRBJ1-5; 7 nucleotides align to TRBD1. Germline assignment: CDR1 MNHEY and CDR2 SVGAGI. The CDR3 consists of 13 residues. Trimming took 5 bases from V and 6 from J; bases not matched to a gene: 4. For the CDR3, the DNA is TGTGCCAGCAGTCGACAGGGTGGTCAGCCCCAGCATTTT. Translation: CASSRQGGQPQHF.

The chain is built from TRBV7-8 and TRBJ2-7; the D gene is possibly TRBD2 (5 bases). There are 13 residues in the CDR3. Germline assignment: CDR1 SGHVS and CDR2 FQNEAQ. V was shortened by 8 bases and J by 0 bases, with 11 bases between the two germline ends. This CDR3 reads CASAGPVSYEQYF. As DNA, the CDR3 is TGTGCCAGCGCGGGCCCCGTCTCCTACGAGCAGTACTTC.

The J gene is TRBJ2-1, the V gene TRBV24-1; 10 bases are shared with TRBD1. V lost 4 bases, J lost 8 bases, and 4 bases stayed unmatched. The CDR3 consists of 14 residues. Germline values: CDR1 KGHDR, CDR2 SFDVKD. The CDR3 region is CATSEPGQGYEQFF. The CDR3 DNA reads as TGTGCCACCAGTGAGCCGGGACAGGGGTATGAGCAGTTCTTC.

In its sample, this clone was seen once. The chain links TRBV4-1 to TRBJ2-7, with 12 positions matching TRBD2. V was clipped by 2 bases and J by 3 bases; unmatched bases: 5. The CDR3 is 16 residues long. Germline CDR1 is MGHRA and CDR2 is YSYEKL. CDR3: CASSQSTSGGLYEQYF. CDR3 bases: TGCGCCAGCAGCCAAAGCACTAGCGGGGGGCTCTACGAGCAGTACTTC.

This clone showed up just a few times. The CDR3 DNA reads as TGTGCCAGCAGCTTATCGGGGGTCAGGGACAGGGACTATGGCTACACCTTC. Amino acids: CASSLSGVRDRDYGYTF. This rearrangement joins TRBV7-9 to TRBJ1-2, with 9 nucleotides matching TRBD1. The CDR3 is made up of 17 amino acids. Per germline, CDR1 SEHNR and CDR2 FQNEAQ (reference sequence). Unmatched junction bases numbered 10, after V lost 2 bases and J lost 3 bases.

CDR3 loop: CASSTRQGMTEAFF. The CDR3 nucleotides are TGTGCCAGCAGCACCAGACAGGGAATGACTGAAGCTTTCTTT. The chain employs TRBV21-1 and TRBJ1-1; the table's D call TRBD1 went unverified against the DNA. TRBV21-1 represents a pseudogene. The CDR3 runs 14 residues.

The V and J genes are TRBV6-2 or TRBV6-3 and TRBJ2-1, with 10 nucleotides matching TRBD1. V shed 5 bases, J shed 5 bases, and the junction held 9 bases outside the gene matches. This CDR3 spans 16 amino acids. Germline V gene sequence: CDR1 MNHEY, CDR2 SVGEGT. The CDR3 protein is CASSLWTGGEDNEQFF. CDR3 DNA sequence: TGTGCCAGCAGTCTATGGACAGGGGGAGAGGACAATGAGCAGTTCTTC.

The genes are TRBV12-5 and TRBJ2-3; D is undetermined. The CDR3 consists of 11 residues. Germline CDR1 reads LGHNT; CDR2 reads FRNRAP. Trimming stripped 1 base from V and 6 bases from J, with 2 bases between. CDR3 nucleotide sequence: TGTGCTAGTGGTTTGGGCGATACGCAGTATTTT. This sequence encodes CASGLGDTQYF.

V and J are TRBV19 and TRBJ2-3; tentative D call: TRBD2 (6 bases). Deletions cut 7 bases from V and 0 bases from J, with 14 bases between. This CDR3 region has 15 residues. Germline CDR1 reads LNHDA; CDR2 reads SQIVND (reference sequence). The CDR3: CASTRGDTSTDTQYF. The DNA of the CDR3 is TGTGCCAGTACCCGCGGGGATACTAGCACAGATACGCAGTATTTT.

The V call is TRBV3-1 (or the pseudogene TRBV3-2), the J call TRBJ1-4; 7 bases are shared with TRBD1. V lost 1 base and J lost 5; bases outside the gene matches: 7. This CDR3 spans 16 amino acids. Germline V gene data show CDR1 as LGHDT and CDR2 as YNNKEL (reference sequence). In nucleotides, the CDR3 is TGTGCCAGCAGCCAAGGAGTGCGGGACAGAAATGAAAAACTGTTTTTT. As protein: CASSQGVRDRNEKLFF.